This TCR beta chain was sequenced during a study of vaccination effects on CD4 cells after COVID-19. Study summary: Under the ViraFEST assay, PBMC were stimulated with viral peptide pools so that antigen-specific CD4+ T cells expanded. Sequencing was performed afterwards. The study sampled a few convalescent patients both early and late after vaccination.

Repertoires were generated with immunoSEQ multiplex PCR, while TCRdb's copy carries only in-frame clones and drops some. The sample gives 35,000 to 55,000 clones, 76% of which show up once; approximately 3.8% is in the top ten. Subsequent to roughly 9 days of culture, CD4+ T cells were isolated. The person had a PCR-confirmed SARS-CoV-2 infection during March to December 2020. Two-dose vaccination with either BNT162b2 or mRNA-1273 was given to the participants. In the case of this clone: The antigen is not known.

The CDR3 has 15 amino acids. V gave up 1 base and J gave up 5 bases, with 15 bases separating them. Germline V gene lookup returns CDR1 SGHRS and CDR2 YFSETQ. The chain recombines TRBV5-1 with TRBJ2-5; perhaps D is TRBD1 or TRBD2 (5 bases each). The material sequenced was CD4+ T cells from PBMCs cultured without peptide, taken after COVID-19 vaccination. The receptor was derived from a human donor who had a prior SARS-CoV-2 infection. The CDR3 sequence: CASSLSLGERETQYF. CDR3 nucleotide sequence: TGCGCCAGCAGCTTGTCTCTAGGGGAGCGGGAGACCCAGTACTTC.